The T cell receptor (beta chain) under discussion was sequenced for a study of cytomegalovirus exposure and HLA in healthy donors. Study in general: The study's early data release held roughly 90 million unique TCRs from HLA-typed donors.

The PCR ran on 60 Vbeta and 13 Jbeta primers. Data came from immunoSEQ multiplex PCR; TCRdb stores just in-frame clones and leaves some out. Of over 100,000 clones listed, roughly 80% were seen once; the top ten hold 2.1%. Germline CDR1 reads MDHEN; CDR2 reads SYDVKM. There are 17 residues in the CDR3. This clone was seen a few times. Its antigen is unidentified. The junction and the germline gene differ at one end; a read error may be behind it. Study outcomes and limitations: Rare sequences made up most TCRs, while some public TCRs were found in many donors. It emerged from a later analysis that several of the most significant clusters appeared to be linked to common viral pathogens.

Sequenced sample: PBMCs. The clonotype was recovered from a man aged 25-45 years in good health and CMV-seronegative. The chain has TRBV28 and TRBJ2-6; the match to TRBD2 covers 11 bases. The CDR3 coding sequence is TGTGCCAGCAGTCAGGGGACTAGCGGCTCTGGGGCCAACGGCCTGACTTTC. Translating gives CASSQGTSGSGANGLTF.